A single T cell receptor (beta chain) is shown here with its context. Its antigen is not identified. Sample treatment: oral pan-JAK inhibitor, 5-10 mg twice daily. V gave up 5 bases and J gave up 10 bases; unmatched junction bases: 15. The CDR3 loop spans 15 amino acids. Germline CDR1 and CDR2: SQVTM and ANQGSEA. Extracted RNA was reverse transcribed, and the resulting cDNA served as sequencing template. Generated by immunoSEQ multiplex PCR, the TCRdb table keeps only in-frame clones and is missing some. The table records roughly 200,000 clones, 53% of them present only once. The data were obtained in a study of CD8+ T cells in alopecia areata. Overall study findings and caveats: Normal scalp showed lower clonality than lesional scalp, especially alopecia totalis/universalis.

The sample here was CD8+ T cells sorted from blood, taken at week 24, from a patient treated with tofacitinib. The chain couples TRBV29-1 to TRBJ2-1; 9 bases match TRBD2. The sequence came from a human donor with alopecia areata. The CDR3, as DNA: TGCAGCGTTATCCCTGGCCAGCGGGGGGCAGGGGAGCAGTTCTTC. It translates to CSVIPGQRGAGEQFF.